What follows are 24 T cell receptor beta chains derived from one specimen sequenced in a study of response to subunit inactivated influenza vaccine. TCRdb ran MiXCR on the RT-PCR reads and lists one entry per CDR3 protein. The table shows more than 250,000 distinct CDR3 sequences, with about a fifth occurring only once. The source was PBMCs from blood, collected around 22 months after vaccination. These receptors came from a man aged 45-69 years who received an inactivated influenza vaccine.

This clonotype was detected a few times. V usage is TRBV2 and J usage is TRBJ2-7; 10 bases match TRBD2. The trim removed 1 base at V and 0 bases at J, leaving 3 bases unmatched. The CDR3 extends over 16 amino acids. CDR1 and CDR2 from the germline V gene are SNHLY and FYNNEI. The CDR3 coding sequence is TGTGCCAGCAGTGAAGTTAGCGGGGGGCTCTCCTACGAGCAGTACTTC. Amino acids: CASSEVSGGLSYEQYF. The full variable domain, completed using reference TRBV2 and TRBJ2-7, is EPEVTQTPSHQVTQMGQEVILRCVPISNHLYFYWYRQILGQKVEFLVSFYNNEISEKSEIFDDQFSVERPDGSNFTLKIRSTKLEDSAMYFCASSEVSGGLSYEQYFGPGTRLTVT.

In DNA form, the CDR3 reads TGTGCCAGTAAAGGACAGGGGGACACCGGGGAGCTGTTTTTT. Protein: CASKGQGDTGELFF. The rearrangement uses TRBV19 and TRBJ2-2, with TRBD1 identical over 10 bases. V lost 7 bases to trimming and J lost 3 bases; unmatched junction nucleotides: 2. The CDR3 consists of 14 residues. Germline CDR1 reads LNHDA; CDR2 reads SQIVND (reference sequence). Using reference TRBV19 and TRBJ2-2 for the parts outside the CDR3, the full variable domain is DGGITQSPKYLFRKEGQNVTLSCEQNLNHDAMYWYRQDPGQGLRLIYYSQIVNDFQKGDIAEGYSVSREKKESFPLTVTSAQKNPTAFYLCASKGQGDTGELFFGEGSRLTVL.

This clonotype was seen more than once but under ten times. The chain recombines TRBV24-1 with TRBJ1-2; D not resolved. The CDR3 is made up of 15 amino acids. The germline V gene encodes CDR1 KGHDR and CDR2 SFDVKD. With 2 bases removed from V and 3 bases from J, the gap between germline ends came to 12 bases. CDR3 sequence: CATSDSGLGYYGYTF. The CDR3 DNA is TGTGCCACCAGTGATTCTGGGCTAGGGTACTATGGCTACACCTTC.

The chain links TRBV10-3 to TRBJ2-7, with TRBD1 as a possible D gene (6 bases). The CDR3 runs 15 residues. V lost 4 bases to trimming and J lost 0 bases, with 13 bases between them. In germline, CDR1 is ENHRY, CDR2 SYGVKD. This CDR3 is CAISVGQPASYEQYF. The CDR3 coding sequence is TGTGCCATCAGTGTAGGACAGCCCGCCTCCTACGAGCAGTACTTC.

This clonotype showed up just a few times. This chain joins TRBV18 and TRBJ1-2; 9 bases are shared with TRBD1. Germline CDR1 and CDR2: KGHSH and LQKENI. The CDR3 runs 15 residues. V lost 2 bases to trimming and J lost 4 bases; unmatched junction nucleotides: 5. Here the CDR3 reads CASSPATGGPYGYTF. CDR3 nucleotides: TGTGCCAGCTCACCAGCGACAGGGGGACCCTATGGCTACACCTTC.

This chain links TRBV3-1 with TRBJ2-7; a possible D gene is TRBD1 (5 bases). Germline CDR1 is LGHDT and CDR2 is YNNKEL (reference sequence). V lost 0 bases to trimming and J lost 0 bases, with 12 bases between them. The CDR3 loop spans 16 amino acids. This CDR3 is CASSQDKAGPSYEQYF. The CDR3 DNA reads TGTGCCAGCAGCCAAGATAAGGCAGGGCCCTCCTACGAGCAGTACTTC.

V usage is TRBV4-3 and J usage is TRBJ1-2, with D tentatively TRBD1 (5 bases). The V gene lost 0 bases and the J gene lost 5 bases, with 16 bases spanning the gap. CDR3 length equals 16 residues. CDR1 and CDR2 from the germline V gene are LGHNA and YSLEER. The CDR3 sequence: CASSQDKDTSLYGYTF. CDR3 nucleotide sequence: TGCGCCAGCAGCCAAGATAAGGACACTTCTTTGTATGGCTACACCTTC.

J is TRBJ2-1 and V is TRBV12-3 or TRBV12-4; 9 nucleotides line up with TRBD2. The trim removed 3 bases at V and 11 bases at J, leaving 8 bases unmatched. This CDR3 region has 14 residues. CDR3: CASSFETSGTKQFF. The CDR3 DNA reads TGTGCCAGCAGTTTTGAGACTAGCGGTACCAAGCAGTTCTTC.

In this sample, this clonotype turned up a few times. The chain uses TRBV4-1 and TRBJ2-7; 7 bases line up with TRBD1. This CDR3 has 13 amino acids. Germline values: CDR1 MGHRA, CDR2 YSYEKL. V was clipped by 4 bases and J by 1 base; unmatched bases: 1. CDR3: CASSPQGSYEQYF. CDR3 nucleotides: TGCGCCAGCAGCCCACAGGGGTCCTACGAGCAGTACTTC.

The sample holds a few counts of this clonotype. The chain recombines TRBV10-3 with TRBJ2-7; tentatively, D is TRBD1 (5 bases). Germline CDR1 and CDR2: ENHRY and SYGVKD. The CDR3 is 13 amino acids. Trimming took off 5 bases at V and 2 bases at J, with 10 bases between the two ends. CDR3 DNA sequence: TGTGCCATCAGTTCGCAGGGTACCTACGAGCAGTACTTC. Protein product: CAISSQGTYEQYF.

This clonotype was observed a few times. The genes are TRBV5-1 and TRBJ2-3; TRBD1 or TRBD2 may be the D gene (7 bases each). Germline values: CDR1 SGHRS, CDR2 YFSETQ. This CDR3 has 15 residues. The V end lost 4 bases, the J end lost 0 bases, and 12 bases lay between the germline ends. The CDR3 DNA reads TGCGCCAGCAGCCCAGGGGGGGCTAGCACAGATACGCAGTATTTT. This sequence encodes CASSPGGASTDTQYF.

This clonotype was counted only a few times. At one end the junction does not follow the germline gene, possibly because of a read error. The V and J genes are TRBV5-1 and TRBJ1-1; no firm D call. Germline V gives CDR1 SGHRS, CDR2 YFSETQ. The CDR3 sequence is 12 residues long. The CDR3 nucleotides read TGCGCCAGCGGGTGGCAGAACGCTGAAGCTTTCTTT. Translation gives CASGWQNAEAFF.

This clonotype was seen more than once but under ten times. The genes are TRBV7-9 and TRBJ2-3; possible D gene TRBD2, 6 bases. CDR1 is SEHNR and CDR2 is FQNEAQ in the germline V gene (reference sequence). V was pared by 1 base and J by 0 bases, with 11 bases between. The CDR3 loop spans 16 amino acids. As DNA, the CDR3 is TGTGCCAGCAGCTTAGGGTCTAGCGAGAGCACAGATACGCAGTATTTT. It yields the protein CASSLGSSESTDTQYF.

The chain couples TRBV12-3 or TRBV12-4 to TRBJ1-1, with 8 positions matching TRBD1. V lost 0 bases to trimming and J lost 1 base; unmatched junction nucleotides: 13. The CDR3 covers 19 residues. CDR3: CASSLAGQALVIGNTEAFF. The CDR3 DNA reads TGTGCCAGCAGTTTAGCGGGACAGGCGTTAGTAATCGGGAACACTGAAGCTTTCTTT.

About this clonotype itself: A much larger clonotype is one base distant, so this may be a read error. The V call is TRBV12-3 or TRBV12-4, the J call TRBJ2-6; D ambiguous. The V end lost 3 bases, the J end lost 2 bases, and 2 bases lay between the germline ends. The CDR3 runs 13 residues. CDR3 coding DNA: TGTGCCAGCAGTTTCACTGGGGCCAACGTCCTGACTTTC. Translated, it gives CASSFTGANVLTF.

CDR3 nucleotide sequence: TGTGCCGGAGGCGGGCTCAATTTTGGGGAGCTGTTTTTT. Translating gives CAGGGLNFGELFF. The V gene is TRBV28, the J gene TRBJ2-2; D may be TRBD2 (5 bases). The CDR3 is 13 residues long. Trimming shortened V by 11 bases and J by 8 bases, and 18 bases separated the two germline ends. Looked up from germline, CDR1 is MDHEN and CDR2 is SYDVKM.

The table lists this clonotype with a few counts. The chain employs TRBV28 and TRBJ2-5, with D possibly being TRBD1 (5 bases). V dropped 6 bases and J dropped 1 base, with 12 bases sitting between them. Germline values: CDR1 MDHEN, CDR2 SYDVKM. This CDR3 has 14 residues. The CDR3 is CASSPDSFQETQYF. In DNA, the CDR3 is TGTGCCAGCAGCCCAGACAGTTTCCAAGAGACCCAGTACTTC.

Notes on this clonotype: Without the conserved terminal phenylalanine or tryptophan, this CDR3 likely stems from a read error. This chain uses TRBV12-3 or TRBV12-4 with TRBJ2-2; D not resolved. V lost 1 base and J lost 0, with 9 bases in between. The CDR3 covers 16 residues. Here the CDR3 DNA reads TGTGCCAGCAGTTTAGGCCCCAGGTCGAACACCGGGGAGCTGTTTTGT. Its translation is CASSLGPRSNTGELFC.

J is TRBJ1-2 and V is TRBV6-5, with a weak D call TRBD1 (5 bases). CDR1 and CDR2 (germline): MNHEY, SVGAGI. Trimming pared 2 bases from V and 7 bases from J, leaving 8 bases between. The CDR3 totals 12 residues. CDR3 nucleotides: TGTGCCAGCAGTTACGCCGACAGTGGCTACACCTTC. Protein sequence: CASSYADSGYTF.

This clonotype was found a few times. V and J are TRBV28 and TRBJ2-7; D is unresolved. Germline V gene data show CDR1 as MDHEN and CDR2 as SYDVKM. The CDR3 has 14 residues. Trimming cost V 1 base and J 4 bases, with 11 bases left between them. CDR3 loop: CASSLFQELYEQYF. CDR3 in DNA: TGTGCCAGCAGTTTATTTCAGGAATTATACGAGCAGTACTTC. Full variable domain (missing parts from reference TRBV28 and TRBJ2-7): DVKVTQSSRYLVKRTGEKVFLECVQDMDHENMFWYRQDPGLGLRLIYFSYDVKMKEKGDIPEGYSVSREKKERFSLILESASTNQTSMYLCASSLFQELYEQYFGPGTRLTVT.

This clonotype has only a few counts. The chain links TRBV12-3 or TRBV12-4 to TRBJ2-1, with D maybe TRBD1 (5 bases). CDR3 size: 13 residues. V was clipped by 3 bases and J by 7 bases, with 10 bases between them. In nucleotides, the CDR3 is TGTGCCAGCAGTTTTCAGGGTGGGAATGAGCAGTTCTTC. Translating it yields CASSFQGGNEQFF.

This clonotype was seen a handful of times. The rearrangement links TRBV6-5 to TRBJ1-6, with D maybe TRBD1 (5 bases). There are 15 residues in the CDR3. V was trimmed by 2 bases and J by 9 bases, leaving 14 bases between them. Germline V gives CDR1 MNHEY, CDR2 SVGAGI. Written as DNA, the CDR3 is TGTGCCAGCAGTTACGGGGGACCCGGTCTTTCACCCCTCCACTTT. It encodes CASSYGGPGLSPLHF.

The chain links TRBV12-3 or TRBV12-4 to TRBJ2-5, with a possible D match to TRBD1 (6 bases). The length of the CDR3 is 13 residues. Trimming pared 6 bases from V and 2 bases from J, leaving 10 bases between. CDR3 coding DNA: TGTGCCAGCAGGGACAGCTTACAAGAGACCCAGTACTTC. It specifies CASRDSLQETQYF.

In its sample, this clonotype was seen many times. The chain employs TRBV4-3 and TRBJ1-5; D unresolved. V was shortened by 0 bases and J by 7 bases, with 10 bases between the two germline ends. The CDR3 has 14 residues. Germline-derived CDR1 and CDR2 are LGHNA and YSLEER. CDR3 in DNA: TGCGCCAGCAGCCAAGAATGGAGGGAACAGCCCCAGCATTTT. Protein sequence: CASSQEWREQPQHF.